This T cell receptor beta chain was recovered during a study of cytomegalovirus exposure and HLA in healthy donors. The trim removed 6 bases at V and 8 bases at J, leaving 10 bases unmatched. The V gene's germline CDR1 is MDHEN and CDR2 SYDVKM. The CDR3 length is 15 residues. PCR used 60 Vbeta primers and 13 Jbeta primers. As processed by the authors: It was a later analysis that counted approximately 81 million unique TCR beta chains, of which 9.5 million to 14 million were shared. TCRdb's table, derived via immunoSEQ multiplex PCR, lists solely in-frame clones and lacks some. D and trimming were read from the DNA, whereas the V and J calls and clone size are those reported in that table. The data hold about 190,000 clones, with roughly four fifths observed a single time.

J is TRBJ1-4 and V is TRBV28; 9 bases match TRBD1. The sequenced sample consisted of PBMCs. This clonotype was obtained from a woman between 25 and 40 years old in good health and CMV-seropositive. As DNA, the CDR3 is TGTGCCAGCAGCCTGCGGGACAGGGTGTGGGAAAAACTGTTTTTT. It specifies CASSLRDRVWEKLFF.